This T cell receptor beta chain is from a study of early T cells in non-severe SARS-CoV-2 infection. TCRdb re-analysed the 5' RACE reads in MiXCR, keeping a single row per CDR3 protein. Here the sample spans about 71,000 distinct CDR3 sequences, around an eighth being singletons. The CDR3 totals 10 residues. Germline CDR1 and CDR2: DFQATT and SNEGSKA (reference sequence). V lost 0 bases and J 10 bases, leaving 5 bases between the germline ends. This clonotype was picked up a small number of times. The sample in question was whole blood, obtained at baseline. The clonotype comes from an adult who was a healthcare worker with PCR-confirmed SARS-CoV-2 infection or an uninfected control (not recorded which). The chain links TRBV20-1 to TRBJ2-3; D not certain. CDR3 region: CSARDLAQYF. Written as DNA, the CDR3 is TGCAGTGCTAGAGATCTAGCGCAGTATTTT.